This TCR beta chain was identified during a study of blood T cell repertoires in COVID-19. Study-wide background: The study drew acute and convalescent COVID-19 samples from the United States, Italy and Spain.

This clone was found once. This CDR3 spans 15 amino acids. The ends were cut back, 0 bases at V and 3 bases at J, with 13 bases in the middle. Germline V gene lookup returns CDR1 SGHRS and CDR2 YFSETQ. Patients from Seattle were sampled longitudinally, starting during active infection. Produced via immunoSEQ multiplex PCR; TCRdb's table is partial and in-frame only. The sample records around 340,000 clones, about 86% being singletons. The sequence was collected from an older woman with COVID-19, enrolled during active disease. This chain uses TRBV5-1 with TRBJ2-7, with a possible D match to TRBD2 (6 bases). Sequenced input: peripheral blood. The CDR3 sequence is CASSLVGGLSYEQYF. CDR3 coding DNA: TGCGCCAGCAGCTTGGTCGGCGGACTAAGCTACGAGCAGTACTTC.